Listed below are T cell receptor beta chains from one sample, sequenced in a study of identifying expanded T cells in peripheral blood. Clones were sequenced by immunoSEQ multiplex PCR, and TCRdb holds only the in-frame ones, with some missing. The table has roughly 86,000 clones, roughly 85% seen once. The sequencing input was blood. All receptors derive from a person between 18 and 75 years old in good health. Both conserved end residues are part of each CDR3.

j_call v_call cdr3_aa
TRBJ2-5 TRBV5-1 CASSLWAPGAETQYF
TRBJ1-1 TRBV7-3 CASSLGNTNTEAFF
TRBJ1-2 TRBV11-2 CASSLDRAYGYTF
TRBJ1-2 TRBV5-4 CASSPSAWGAGYTF
TRBJ1-2 TRBV19 CASSNRAPLGYTF
TRBJ1-1 TRBV5-1 CASSLVQGNTEAFF
TRBJ1-2 TRBV6-5 CASRTGRHYGYTF
TRBJ1-2 TRBV5-4 CASRPNRDYGYTF
TRBJ1-3 TRBV11-2 CASRGSGGFAGNTIYF
TRBJ1-2 TRBV14 CASSPRTGNYFYGYTF
TRBJ2-3 TRBV7-9 CASSWGADTQYF
TRBJ2-7 TRBV29-1 CSVAGTSYEQYF
TRBJ2-3 TRBV11-2 CASSLLGRLAGVTDTQYF
TRBJ1-1 TRBV18 CASSQALGTANTEAFF
TRBJ2-7 TRBV7-9 CASSSLASYEQYF
TRBJ2-5 TRBV7-3 CASSPSGQETQYF
TRBJ2-7 TRBV5-1 CASSLGKGISPSAYEQYF
TRBJ1-2 TRBV7-9 CASSRDRNYGYTF
TRBJ2-7 TRBV6-6 CASSDSGTATYEQYF
TRBJ1-1 TRBV7-2 CASSLAVGPAFF
TRBJ2-7 TRBV5-1 CASSLLPSGEGEQYF
TRBJ2-2 TRBV7-6 CASSLGQFGELFF
TRBJ1-4 TRBV7-8 CASSLGFLGWGNEKLFF
TRBJ1-1 TRBV2 CASTGGTEAFF
TRBJ1-6 TRBV7-9 CASSQQIHNSPLHF
TRBJ1-2 TRBV6-5 CASSYDGTGSYGYTF
TRBJ1-2 TRBV19 CASSIEFGVGYGYTF
TRBJ2-7 TRBV28 CASSLGPLDEQYF
TRBJ1-1 TRBV30 CAHDRGNTEAFF
TRBJ1-2 TRBV7-6 CASSLPLGGYGYTF
TRBJ2-1 TRBV9 CASSAYTGLDEQFF
TRBJ2-2 TRBV6-5 CASSSWGTGRAGELFF
TRBJ1-1 TRBV6-5 CASSTGTGDTEAFF
TRBJ2-5 TRBV30 CAWSVRRQETQYF
TRBJ2-3 TRBV2 CASSEAQGERDTQYF
TRBJ1-4 TRBV5-1 CASSSARQGALTNEKLFF
TRBJ1-1 TRBV19 CASSIGAGAGMYTEAFF
TRBJ2-3 TRBV18 CASSPPGQGTLDTQYF
TRBJ2-3 TRBV7-9 CASSLGVTSTDTQYF
TRBJ1-1 TRBV7-2 CASSYDGNLMNTEAFF
TRBJ1-2 TRBV19 CASSFGIEDYGYTF
TRBJ1-1 TRBV9 CASSVGAGAGRLLENTEAFF
TRBJ1-1 TRBV4-3 CASSLLEGDEAFF
TRBJ1-2 TRBV5-4 CASSQGYTF
TRBJ2-2 TRBV7-2 CASSLAGGAGELFF
TRBJ2-7 TRBV27 CASSFGQESYEQYF
TRBJ1-6 TRBV6-6 CASSPGTGGISPLHF
TRBJ1-5 TRBV29-1 CSVVTGNQPQHF
TRBJ1-1 TRBV2 CASRLRENTEAFF